The TCR beta chain described here comes from a study of Ad26.COV2.S vaccination and SARS-CoV-2 variants. Study-wide background: Enrollment placed the donor in the COV1001 Ad26.COV2.S trial arm. Intramuscularly, Ad26.COV2.S was given either once or twice, 56 days apart. Broader study findings: The study found similar non-spike TCR breadth in vaccine and placebo recipients.

Turning to this clone: The antigen is undetermined.

The treatment was: roughly 19 received Ad26.COV2.S at low or high dose, single or two shots; roughly five received placebo; per-sample allocation not given. Repertoires come from day 63 after the first vaccine or placebo injection. This adult donor, from Boston, was 18-55 years old. The method was immunoSEQ multiplex PCR; TCRdb's version includes in-frame clones alone and lacks a portion of them. This table has 500,000 or so clones, 89% appearing once. V lost 0 bases, J lost 6 bases, and 11 bases lay in between. Looked up from germline, CDR1 is MNHEY and CDR2 is SVGAGI. The CDR3 length is 14 residues.

Specimen: peripheral blood, collected in a trial of Ad26.COV2.S vaccine versus placebo. The chain links TRBV6-5 to TRBJ1-2, with D perhaps TRBD1 (6 bases). The receptor's source is a person between 18 and 65 years old who received the Ad26.COV2.S COVID-19 vaccine or a placebo. As DNA, the CDR3 is TGTGCCAGCAGTTACTCGGGTAGGGGGGATGGCTACACCTTC. Translating it yields CASSYSGRGDGYTF.